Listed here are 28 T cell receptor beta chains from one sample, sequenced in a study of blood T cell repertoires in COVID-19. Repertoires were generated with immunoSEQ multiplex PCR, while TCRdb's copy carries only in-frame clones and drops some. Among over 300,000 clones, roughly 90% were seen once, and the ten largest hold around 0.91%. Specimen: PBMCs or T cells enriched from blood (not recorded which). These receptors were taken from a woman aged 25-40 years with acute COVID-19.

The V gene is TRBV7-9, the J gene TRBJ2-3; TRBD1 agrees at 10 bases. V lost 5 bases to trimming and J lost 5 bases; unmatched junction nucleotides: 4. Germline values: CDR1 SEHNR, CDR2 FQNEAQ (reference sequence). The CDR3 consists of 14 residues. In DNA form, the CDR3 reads TGTGCCAGCAGCCAGACAGGGGGCGGAGATACGCAGTATTTT. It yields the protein CASSQTGGGDTQYF.

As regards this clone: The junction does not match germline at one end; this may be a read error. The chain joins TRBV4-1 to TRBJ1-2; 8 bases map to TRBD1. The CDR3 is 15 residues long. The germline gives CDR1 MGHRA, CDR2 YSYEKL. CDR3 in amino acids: CASSQEAGGARGSTF. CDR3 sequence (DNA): TGCGCCAGCAGCCAAGAGGCAGGGGGCGCGCGAGGCTCCACCTTC.

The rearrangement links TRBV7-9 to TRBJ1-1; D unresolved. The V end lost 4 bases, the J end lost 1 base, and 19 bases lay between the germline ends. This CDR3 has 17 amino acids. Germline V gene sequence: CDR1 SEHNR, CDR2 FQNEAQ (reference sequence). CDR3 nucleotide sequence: TGTGCCAGCAGCTCTCACCTGCGGTCCAGTAGGAACACTGAAGCTTTCTTT. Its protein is CASSSHLRSSRNTEAFF.

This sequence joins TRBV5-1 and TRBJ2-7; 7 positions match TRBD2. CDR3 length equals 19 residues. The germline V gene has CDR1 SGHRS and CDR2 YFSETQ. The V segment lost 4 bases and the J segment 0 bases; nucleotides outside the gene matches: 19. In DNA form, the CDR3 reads TGCGCCAGCAGCCTCTCAGTTGGGGGGGGACGAATCAGCTCCTACGAGCAGTACTTC. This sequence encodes CASSLSVGGGRISSYEQYF.

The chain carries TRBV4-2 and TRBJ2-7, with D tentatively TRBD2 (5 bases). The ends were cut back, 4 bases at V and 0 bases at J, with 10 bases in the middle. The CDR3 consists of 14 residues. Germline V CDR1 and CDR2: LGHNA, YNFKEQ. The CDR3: CASSPRVSSYEQYF. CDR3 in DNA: TGTGCCAGCAGCCCGCGGGTGTCCTCCTACGAGCAGTACTTC.

This CDR3 is CASSLPQGYNEQFF. CDR3 coding DNA: TGCGCCAGCAGCCTACCGCAGGGCTACAATGAGCAGTTCTTC. The rearrangement uses TRBV5-1 and TRBJ2-1; a weak D match, TRBD1 (5 bases). V was shortened by 4 bases and J by 3 bases, with 11 bases between the two germline ends. Germline CDR1 and CDR2: SGHRS and YFSETQ. This CDR3 region has 14 residues.

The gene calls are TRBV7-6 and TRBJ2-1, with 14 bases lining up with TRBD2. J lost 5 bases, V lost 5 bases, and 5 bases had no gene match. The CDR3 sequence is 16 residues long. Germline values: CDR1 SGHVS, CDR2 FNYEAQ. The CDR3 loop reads CASSPRTSGGNNEQFF. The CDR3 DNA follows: TGTGCCAGCAGCCCGCGGACTAGCGGGGGGAACAATGAGCAGTTCTTC. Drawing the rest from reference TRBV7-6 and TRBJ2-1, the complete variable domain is GAGVSQSPRYKVTKRGQDVALRCDPISGHVSLYWYRQALGQGPEFLTYFNYEAQQDKSGLPNDRFSAERPEGSISTLTIQRTEQRDSAMYRCASSPRTSGGNNEQFFGPGTRLTVL.

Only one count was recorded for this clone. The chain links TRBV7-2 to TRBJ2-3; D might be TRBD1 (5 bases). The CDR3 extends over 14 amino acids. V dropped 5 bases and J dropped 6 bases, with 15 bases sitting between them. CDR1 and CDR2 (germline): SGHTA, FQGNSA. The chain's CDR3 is CASSGPTRVDTQYF. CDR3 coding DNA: TGTGCCAGCAGCGGACCCACCAGGGTCGATACGCAGTATTTT.

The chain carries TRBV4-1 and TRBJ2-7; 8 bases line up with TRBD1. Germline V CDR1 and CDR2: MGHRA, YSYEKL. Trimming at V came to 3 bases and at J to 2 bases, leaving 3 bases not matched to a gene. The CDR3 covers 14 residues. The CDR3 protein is CASSQTGAPYEQYF. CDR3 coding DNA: TGCGCCAGCAGCCAGACAGGGGCTCCCTACGAGCAGTACTTC.

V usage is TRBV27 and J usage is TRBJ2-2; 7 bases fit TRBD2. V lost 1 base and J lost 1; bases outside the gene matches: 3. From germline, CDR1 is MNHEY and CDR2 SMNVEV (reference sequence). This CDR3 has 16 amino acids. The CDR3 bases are TGTGCCAGCAGTTTATGGCGGGGGAAGAACACCGGGGAGCTGTTTTTT. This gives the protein CASSLWRGKNTGELFF.

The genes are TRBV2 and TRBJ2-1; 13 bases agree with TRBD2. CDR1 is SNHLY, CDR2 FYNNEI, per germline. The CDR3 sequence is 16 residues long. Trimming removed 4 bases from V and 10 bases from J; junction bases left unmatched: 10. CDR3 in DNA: TGTGCCAGCAGTGGGACTAGCGGGGGACCGGCAACAGAGCAGTTCTTC. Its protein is CASSGTSGGPATEQFF.

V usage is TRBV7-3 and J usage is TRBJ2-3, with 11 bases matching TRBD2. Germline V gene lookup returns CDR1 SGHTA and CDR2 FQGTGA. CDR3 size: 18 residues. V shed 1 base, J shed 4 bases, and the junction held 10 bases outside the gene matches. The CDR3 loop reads CASSLKWLAGGHSDTQYF. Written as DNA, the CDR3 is TGTGCCAGCAGCTTAAAATGGTTAGCGGGGGGGCATTCAGATACGCAGTATTTT.

As DNA, the CDR3 is TGTGCCAGCAGCTCCGGGAACAGGGGGCACGAGCAGTACTTC. As protein: CASSSGNRGHEQYF. The V gene is TRBV7-9, the J gene TRBJ2-7, with 9 nucleotides matching TRBD1. The CDR3 runs to 14 residues. With 4 bases clipped from V and 5 bases from J, the junction kept 6 bases outside the gene matches. From germline, CDR1 is SEHNR and CDR2 FQNEAQ (reference sequence).

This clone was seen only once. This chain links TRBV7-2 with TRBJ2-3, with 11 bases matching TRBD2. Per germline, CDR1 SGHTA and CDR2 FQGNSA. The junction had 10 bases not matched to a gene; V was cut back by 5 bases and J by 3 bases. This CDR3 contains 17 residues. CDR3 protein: CASSLSGGAGRTDTQYF. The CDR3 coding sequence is TGTGCCAGCAGCCTTAGCGGGGGGGCGGGGAGGACAGATACGCAGTATTTT.

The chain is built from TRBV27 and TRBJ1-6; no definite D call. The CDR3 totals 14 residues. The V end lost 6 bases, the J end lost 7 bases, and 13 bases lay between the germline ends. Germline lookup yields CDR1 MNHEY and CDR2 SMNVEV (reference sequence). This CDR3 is CASRSRGGNSPLHF. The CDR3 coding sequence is TGTGCCAGCAGGTCCAGAGGCGGCAATTCACCCCTCCACTTT.

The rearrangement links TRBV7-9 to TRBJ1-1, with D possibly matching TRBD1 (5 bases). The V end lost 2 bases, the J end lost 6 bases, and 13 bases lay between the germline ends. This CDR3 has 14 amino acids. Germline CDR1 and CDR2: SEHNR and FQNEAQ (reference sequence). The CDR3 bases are TGTGCCAGCAGCTTAATGCGAGGGGAGGCTGAAGCTTTCTTT. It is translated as CASSLMRGEAEAFF.

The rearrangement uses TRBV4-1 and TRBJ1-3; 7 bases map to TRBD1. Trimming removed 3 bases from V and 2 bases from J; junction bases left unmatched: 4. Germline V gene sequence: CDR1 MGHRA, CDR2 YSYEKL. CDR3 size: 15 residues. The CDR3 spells CASSHLGQAGNTIYF. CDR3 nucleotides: TGCGCCAGCAGCCACCTCGGACAGGCTGGAAACACCATATATTTT.

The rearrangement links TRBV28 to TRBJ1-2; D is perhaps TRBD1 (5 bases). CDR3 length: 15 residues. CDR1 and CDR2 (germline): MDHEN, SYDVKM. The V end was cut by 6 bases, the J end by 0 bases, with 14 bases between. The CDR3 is CASSTPQTANYGYTF. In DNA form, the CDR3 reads TGTGCCAGCAGCACTCCGCAGACAGCTAACTATGGCTACACCTTC.

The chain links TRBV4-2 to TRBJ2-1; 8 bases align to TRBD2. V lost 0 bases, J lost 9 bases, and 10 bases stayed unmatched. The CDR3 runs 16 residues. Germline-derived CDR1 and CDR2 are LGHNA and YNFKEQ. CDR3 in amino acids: CASSQDEAGDQGEQFF. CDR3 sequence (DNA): TGTGCCAGCAGCCAAGACGAAGCGGGGGATCAAGGTGAGCAGTTCTTC.

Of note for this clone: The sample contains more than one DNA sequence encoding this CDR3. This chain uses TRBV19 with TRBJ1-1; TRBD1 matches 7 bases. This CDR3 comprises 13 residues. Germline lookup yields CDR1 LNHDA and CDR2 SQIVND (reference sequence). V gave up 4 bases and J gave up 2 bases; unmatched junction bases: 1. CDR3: CASSNRGNTEAFF. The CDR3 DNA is TGTGCCAGTAGTAACAGGGGAAACACTGAAGCTTTCTTT.

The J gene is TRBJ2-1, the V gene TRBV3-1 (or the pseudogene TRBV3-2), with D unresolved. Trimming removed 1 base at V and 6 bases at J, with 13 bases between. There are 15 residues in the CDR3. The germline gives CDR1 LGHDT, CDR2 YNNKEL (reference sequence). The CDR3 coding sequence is TGTGCCAGCAGCCAAGTCTTCTCGTCCGGCAATGAGCAGTTCTTC. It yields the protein CASSQVFSSGNEQFF.

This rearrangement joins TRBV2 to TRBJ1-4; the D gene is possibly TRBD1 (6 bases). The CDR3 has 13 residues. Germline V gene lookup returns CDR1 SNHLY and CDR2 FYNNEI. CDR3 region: CAWGQTENEKLFF. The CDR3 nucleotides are TGTGCTTGGGGGCAGACAGAAAATGAAAAACTGTTTTTT.

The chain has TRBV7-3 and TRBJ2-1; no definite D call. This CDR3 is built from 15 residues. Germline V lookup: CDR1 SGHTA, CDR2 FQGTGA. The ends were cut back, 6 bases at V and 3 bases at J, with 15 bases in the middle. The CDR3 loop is CASSYTTGLYNEQFF. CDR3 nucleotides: TGTGCCAGCAGTTACACTACCGGCCTCTACAATGAGCAGTTCTTC.

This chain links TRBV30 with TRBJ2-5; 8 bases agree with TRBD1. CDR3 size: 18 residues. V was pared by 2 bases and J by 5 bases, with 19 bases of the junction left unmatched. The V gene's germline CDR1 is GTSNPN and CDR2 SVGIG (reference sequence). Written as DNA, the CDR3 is TGTGCCTGGAGTCTGACTATACTGACAGGGGCAGTAGGGGAGACCCAGTACTTC. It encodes CAWSLTILTGAVGETQYF.

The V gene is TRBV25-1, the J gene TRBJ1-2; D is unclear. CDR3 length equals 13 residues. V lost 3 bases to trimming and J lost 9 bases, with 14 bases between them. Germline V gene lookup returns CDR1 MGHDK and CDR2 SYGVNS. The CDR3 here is CASSDNPTFSYTF. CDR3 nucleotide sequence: TGTGCCAGCAGTGATAACCCTACCTTTAGCTACACCTTC.

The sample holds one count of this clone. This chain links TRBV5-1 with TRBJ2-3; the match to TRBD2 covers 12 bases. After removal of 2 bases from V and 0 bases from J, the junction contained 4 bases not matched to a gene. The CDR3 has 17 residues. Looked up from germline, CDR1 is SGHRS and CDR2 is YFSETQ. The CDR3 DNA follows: TGCGCCAGCAGCTTACGGACTAGCGGGGCGAGCACAGATACGCAGTATTTT. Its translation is CASSLRTSGASTDTQYF.

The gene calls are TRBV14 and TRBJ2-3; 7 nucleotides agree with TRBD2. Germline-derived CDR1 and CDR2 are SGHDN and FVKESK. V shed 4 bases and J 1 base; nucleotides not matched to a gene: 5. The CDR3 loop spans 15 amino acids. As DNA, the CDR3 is TGTGCCAGCAGCCCCCAGCTAGCGGGCACAGATACGCAGTATTTT. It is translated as CASSPQLAGTDTQYF.

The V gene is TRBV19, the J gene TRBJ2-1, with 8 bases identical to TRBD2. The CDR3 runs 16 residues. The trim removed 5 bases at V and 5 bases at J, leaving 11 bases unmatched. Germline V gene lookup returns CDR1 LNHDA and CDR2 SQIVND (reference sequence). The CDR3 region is CASSPLPRAGDNEQFF. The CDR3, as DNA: TGTGCCAGTAGTCCCCTGCCTAGAGCGGGGGACAATGAGCAGTTCTTC. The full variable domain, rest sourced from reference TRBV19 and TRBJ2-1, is DGGITQSPKYLFRKEGQNVTLSCEQNLNHDAMYWYRQDPGQGLRLIYYSQIVNDFQKGDIAEGYSVSREKKESFPLTVTSAQKNPTAFYLCASSPLPRAGDNEQFFGPGTRLTVL.